The present T cell receptor beta chain was sequenced within a study of blood T cell repertoires in COVID-19. Study as a whole: Italy, Spain and the United States were the sources of the convalescent and acute COVID-19 samples.

This CDR3 region has 15 residues. V lost 3 bases and J lost 2, with 13 bases in between. Germline loops: CDR1 KGHSH, CDR2 LQKENI. Per the study methods: How many nucleated cells were present was estimated from reference gene primer amplification. Repertoires were generated with immunoSEQ multiplex PCR, while TCRdb's copy carries only in-frame clones and drops some. The D gene and trimming were derived from the DNA, and the V and J assignments and clone size from that table. Among tens of thousands of clones listed, approximately 88% were seen once. In Seattle, patients joined the study during active infection and were tracked longitudinally.

The sequenced sample was peripheral blood. The V and J genes are TRBV18 and TRBJ1-1; perhaps TRBD1 as D (6 bases). The sequence derives from a man aged 25-45 years with COVID-19, enrolled during active disease. The CDR3 protein is CASSPWTDFNTEAFF. CDR3 bases: TGTGCCAGCTCACCGTGGACAGATTTTAACACTGAAGCTTTCTTT.